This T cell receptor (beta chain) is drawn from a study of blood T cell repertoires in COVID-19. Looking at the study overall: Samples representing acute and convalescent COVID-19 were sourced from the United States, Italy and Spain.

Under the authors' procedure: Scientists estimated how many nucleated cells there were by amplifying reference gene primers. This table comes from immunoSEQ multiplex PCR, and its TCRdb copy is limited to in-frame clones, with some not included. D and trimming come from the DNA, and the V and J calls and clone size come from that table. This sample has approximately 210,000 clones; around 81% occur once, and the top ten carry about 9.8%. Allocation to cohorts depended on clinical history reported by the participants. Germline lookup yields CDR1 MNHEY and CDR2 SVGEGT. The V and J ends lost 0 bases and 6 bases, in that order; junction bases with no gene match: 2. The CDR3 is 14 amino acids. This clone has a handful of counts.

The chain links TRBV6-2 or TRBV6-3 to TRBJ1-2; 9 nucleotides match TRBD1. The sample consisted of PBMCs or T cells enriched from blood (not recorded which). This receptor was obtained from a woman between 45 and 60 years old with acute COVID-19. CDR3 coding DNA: TGTGCCAGCAGTTACTCGAGGACAGGGGATGGCTACACCTTC. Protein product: CASSYSRTGDGYTF.